Below are 27 T cell receptor beta chains sequenced from a single sample in a study of T cell changes during pregnancy in multiple sclerosis. The repertoire was sequenced with immunoSEQ multiplex PCR; TCRdb's copy has only in-frame clones and lacks some. The sample contains roughly 40,000 clones, roughly nine tenths of which appear only once. The sample here was CD4+ T cells from peripheral blood mononuclear cells, taken in the first trimester of pregnancy. Source of these receptors: a female donor with multiple sclerosis, enrolled in a pregnancy study.

CDR3 loop: CASSHPLTTGELFF. CDR3 bases: TGTGCCAGCAGTCACCCCCTGACAACCGGGGAGCTGTTTTTT. This chain uses TRBV28 with TRBJ2-2; D call uncertain. This CDR3 region has 14 residues. Germline assignment: CDR1 MDHEN and CDR2 SYDVKM. Between the trimmed V and J ends, which lost 5 bases and 5 bases, there was a span of 12 bases. Drawing the rest from reference TRBV28 and TRBJ2-2, the complete variable domain is DVKVTQSSRYLVKRTGEKVFLECVQDMDHENMFWYRQDPGLGLRLIYFSYDVKMKEKGDIPEGYSVSREKKERFSLILESASTNQTSMYLCASSHPLTTGELFFGEGSRLTVL.

The V and J genes are TRBV19 and TRBJ2-1; 13 bases are shared with TRBD2. The J segment lost 9 bases and the V segment lost 6 bases, leaving 11 bases of the junction unmatched. The CDR3 has 16 amino acids. From germline, CDR1 is LNHDA and CDR2 SQIVND (reference sequence). The CDR3 loop is CASRPVLAGGPLEQFF. CDR3 DNA sequence: TGTGCCAGTAGACCCGTACTAGCGGGAGGGCCACTTGAGCAGTTCTTC.

CDR3 sequence reads: CASSRTGDQPQHF. CDR3 bases: TGTGCCAGTAGTCGAACAGGGGATCAGCCCCAGCATTTT. The J gene is TRBJ1-5, the V gene TRBV19; 7 positions agree with TRBD1. The CDR3 runs to 13 residues. The V segment lost 5 bases and the J segment 5 bases; nucleotides outside the gene matches: 3. CDR1 is LNHDA and CDR2 is SQIVND in the germline V gene (reference sequence).

The gene calls are TRBV7-3 and TRBJ2-1; TRBD2 matches at 9 bases. This CDR3 contains 15 residues. V was clipped by 5 bases and J by 8 bases; unmatched bases: 10. Germline V gives CDR1 SGHTA, CDR2 FQGTGA. The CDR3 protein is CASSRQGLALDEQFF. The CDR3 nucleotides read TGTGCCAGCAGCCGCCAGGGACTAGCTCTCGATGAGCAGTTCTTC.

J is TRBJ2-3 and V is TRBV10-3; 9 bases fit TRBD2. CDR3 length: 14 residues. CDR1 is ENHRY, CDR2 SYGVKD, per germline. V trimming: 10 bases; J trimming: 3 bases; junction bases outside the gene matches: 8. The CDR3 DNA reads as TGTGCCACCCGCCTGGCGGGAGGGACAGATACGCAGTATTTT. This sequence encodes CATRLAGGTDTQYF.

The chain combines TRBV28 with TRBJ1-1; 7 bases agree with TRBD1. Unmatched junction bases numbered 13, after V lost 1 base and J lost 5 bases. This CDR3 has 17 residues. CDR1 is MDHEN and CDR2 is SYDVKM in the germline V gene. The CDR3 bases are TGTGCCAGCAGTTTATACGAGGGGGCCGGCGATAGGACTGAAGCTTTCTTT. It yields the protein CASSLYEGAGDRTEAFF.

The genes are TRBV6-4 and TRBJ2-1, with D tentatively TRBD1 (5 bases). The CDR3 totals 14 residues. The V gene's germline CDR1 is MRHNA and CDR2 SNTAGT. Trimming left V 1 base short and J 7 bases short, with 11 bases between. CDR3 region: CASSDFGRVNEQFF. As DNA, the CDR3 is TGTGCCAGCAGTGACTTCGGCAGGGTAAATGAGCAGTTCTTC.

V usage is TRBV27 and J usage is TRBJ1-5, with TRBD1 as a possible D gene (5 bases). The V end was cut by 3 bases, the J end by 5 bases, with 17 bases between. The germline V gene encodes CDR1 MNHEY and CDR2 SMNVEV (reference sequence). There are 16 residues in the CDR3. CDR3 protein: CASSFFGANGHQPQHF. The CDR3 region has the DNA TGTGCCAGCAGTTTTTTTGGGGCGAATGGGCATCAGCCCCAGCATTTT.

The rearrangement links TRBV29-1 to TRBJ2-2; 11 bases align to TRBD2. The trim removed 7 bases at V and 5 bases at J, leaving 6 bases unmatched. CDR1 is SQVTM, CDR2 ANQGSEA, per germline. The CDR3 spans 14 residues. In nucleotides, the CDR3 is TGCAGCGGCTCGACTAGCGGGATGACCGGGGAGCTGTTTTTT. Translation: CSGSTSGMTGELFF.

The V gene is TRBV6-6, the J gene TRBJ2-7, with 9 positions matching TRBD1. V trimming: 2 bases; J trimming: 5 bases; junction bases outside the gene matches: 7. Germline assignment: CDR1 MNHNY and CDR2 SVGAGI (reference sequence). The CDR3 length is 15 residues. This CDR3 reads CASSYLTGGLDEQYF. CDR3 bases: TGTGCCAGCAGTTACCTAACAGGGGGCTTGGACGAGCAGTACTTC.

The V call is TRBV27, the J call TRBJ2-2; perhaps TRBD2 as D (5 bases). CDR1 is MNHEY and CDR2 is SMNVEV in the germline V gene (reference sequence). The CDR3 has 14 amino acids. Trimming left V 6 bases short and J 7 bases short, with 15 bases between. Here the CDR3 DNA reads TGTGCCAGCAGAGCGGTACCTTGGGACGGGGAGCTGTTTTTT. The encoded protein is CASRAVPWDGELFF.

The CDR3 region is CASSPGQLYNEQFF. CDR3 DNA: TGTGCCAGTAGTCCGGGACAGCTCTACAATGAGCAGTTCTTC. The chain combines TRBV19 with TRBJ2-1; 7 nucleotides match TRBD1. The V and J ends lost 5 bases and 3 bases, in that order; junction bases with no gene match: 4. Germline CDR1 is LNHDA and CDR2 is SQIVND (reference sequence). There are 14 residues in the CDR3. The whole variable domain, filled in from reference TRBV19 and TRBJ2-1, reads DGGITQSPKYLFRKEGQNVTLSCEQNLNHDAMYWYRQDPGQGLRLIYYSQIVNDFQKGDIAEGYSVSREKKESFPLTVTSAQKNPTAFYLCASSPGQLYNEQFFGPGTRLTVL.

V and J are TRBV7-2 and TRBJ2-3, with 9 bases fitting TRBD2. Looked up from germline, CDR1 is SGHTA and CDR2 is FQGNSA. The CDR3 is 16 residues long. The J segment lost 3 bases and the V segment lost 0 bases, leaving 4 bases of the junction unmatched. The CDR3 reads CASSLAGGRGTDTQYF. Here the CDR3 DNA reads TGTGCCAGCAGCTTAGCCGGCGGGAGGGGAACAGATACGCAGTATTTT.

This rearrangement joins TRBV6-1 to TRBJ2-3; 7 bases fit TRBD2. The CDR3 is 15 residues long. From germline, CDR1 is MNHNS and CDR2 SASEGT. With V trimmed by 4 bases and J by 4 bases, 8 bases remained unmatched. CDR3 loop: CASSASGAWADTQYF. CDR3 nucleotides: TGTGCCAGCAGTGCGAGCGGGGCCTGGGCAGATACGCAGTATTTT.

V is TRBV11-2 and J is TRBJ2-3, with 12 bases fitting TRBD2. The germline gives CDR1 SGHAT, CDR2 FQNNGV. The CDR3 runs 16 residues. Trimming took 5 bases from V and 3 from J; bases not matched to a gene: 6. The CDR3 coding sequence is TGTGCCAGCAGCCCTAGGCTAGCGGGAGGGACAGATACGCAGTATTTT. Protein sequence: CASSPRLAGGTDTQYF.

V gene TRBV28 combines with J gene TRBJ2-3, with 9 bases matching TRBD2. Germline loops: CDR1 MDHEN, CDR2 SYDVKM. The CDR3 has 16 amino acids. With V trimmed by 6 bases and J by 2 bases, 9 bases remained unmatched. The CDR3 sequence is CASSRGLARSTDTQYF. Here the CDR3 DNA reads TGTGCCAGCAGCCGCGGACTAGCGCGGTCCACAGATACGCAGTATTTT.

This chain uses TRBV30 with TRBJ2-5; D unclear. V lost 5 bases and J lost 0, with 13 bases in between. The CDR3 length is 14 residues. CDR1 and CDR2 from the germline V gene are GTSNPN and SVGIG (reference sequence). The CDR3 loop reads CAWWAGRYQETQYF. The CDR3 DNA follows: TGTGCCTGGTGGGCTGGCAGATACCAAGAGACCCAGTACTTC.

V and J are TRBV29-1 and TRBJ2-7, with 8 bases that match TRBD1. Per germline, CDR1 SQVTM and CDR2 ANQGSEA. This CDR3 contains 14 residues. Losses at the gene ends were 1 base for V and 0 bases for J; bases not matched to a gene: 2. CDR3 loop: CSVEGDRNSYEQYF. DNA for the CDR3: TGCAGCGTTGAAGGGGACAGGAACTCCTACGAGCAGTACTTC.

The gene calls are TRBV28 and TRBJ2-7; D is possibly TRBD1 (6 bases). Germline CDR1 and CDR2: MDHEN and SYDVKM. This CDR3 spans 14 amino acids. Trimming stripped 5 bases from V and 9 bases from J, with 20 bases between. The DNA for the CDR3 is TGTGCCAGCAGTGCCGACAGGAACCTGCACGGGCAGTACTTC. It specifies CASSADRNLHGQYF.

The gene calls are TRBV9 and TRBJ1-4, with D possibly TRBD1 on 5 matching bases. The CDR3 spans 16 residues. The germline V gene has CDR1 SGDLS and CDR2 YYNGEE. Trimming cost V 2 bases and J 3 bases, with 14 bases left between them. The CDR3 is CASSVRDSRPNEKLFF. Written as DNA, the CDR3 is TGTGCCAGCAGCGTCCGAGACAGCCGCCCTAATGAAAAACTGTTTTTT.

The V gene is TRBV5-4, the J gene TRBJ1-2; the D gene is possibly TRBD1 (6 bases). Germline-derived CDR1 and CDR2 are SGHNT and YYREEE (reference sequence). Deletions cut 4 bases from V and 8 bases from J, with 18 bases between. The CDR3 contains 14 residues. CDR3 amino acids: CASSPTPGDFGYTF. As DNA, the CDR3 is TGTGCCAGCAGCCCTACCCCAGGGGATTTCGGCTACACCTTC.

The rearrangement links TRBV10-1 to TRBJ1-1, with 10 bases matching TRBD1. The length of the CDR3 is 14 residues. Germline lookup yields CDR1 WNHNN and CDR2 SYGVQD (reference sequence). V was clipped by 3 bases and J by 10 bases; unmatched bases: 8. The CDR3 bases are TGCGCCAGCAGTGACTACGACAGGGGGCGAATAGCTTTCTTT. It translates to CASSDYDRGRIAFF.

The chain combines TRBV11-2 with TRBJ2-7; TRBD1 aligns across 8 bases. The J segment lost 5 bases and the V segment lost 1 base, leaving 7 bases of the junction unmatched. Germline CDR1 SGHAT, CDR2 FQNNGV. CDR3 length equals 15 residues. The CDR3 DNA is TGTGCCAGCAGCTTAGTGGGGACAGGTGGAAACGAGCAGTACTTC. Translation gives CASSLVGTGGNEQYF.

V and J are TRBV19 and TRBJ1-4, with D unresolved. CDR3 length: 14 amino acids. CDR1 and CDR2 from the germline V gene are LNHDA and SQIVND (reference sequence). The V gene lost 4 bases and the J gene lost 8 bases, with 14 bases spanning the gap. CDR3 nucleotide sequence: TGTGCCAGTAGTACGGGTACTTGGAACGAAAAACTGTTTTTT. As protein: CASSTGTWNEKLFF.

This clone was picked up one time. V is TRBV7-3 and J is TRBJ2-3; 12 nucleotides agree with TRBD2. Germline V gene sequence: CDR1 SGHTA, CDR2 FQGTGA. Trimming removed 3 bases from V and 5 bases from J; junction bases left unmatched: 0. This CDR3 has 14 residues. DNA of the CDR3: TGTGCCAGCAGCTTGGGACTAGCGGGAGATACGCAGTATTTT. It translates to CASSLGLAGDTQYF.

This clone was seen a few times. V usage is TRBV18 and J usage is TRBJ1-4, with 7 nucleotides matching TRBD1. Germline CDR1 is KGHSH and CDR2 is LQKENI. The length of the CDR3 is 15 residues. V lost 4 bases and J lost 6; bases outside the gene matches: 8. The CDR3 reads CASSLLVGQHEKLFF. The CDR3, as DNA: TGTGCCAGCTCACTACTAGTGGGACAGCATGAAAAACTGTTTTTT.

V and J are TRBV6-5 and TRBJ2-7; 8 positions match TRBD1. Germline CDR1 and CDR2: MNHEY and SVGAGI. Trimming cost V 8 bases and J 0 bases; bases outside gene matches: 6. The CDR3 spans 14 residues. In DNA form, the CDR3 reads TGTGCCAGCCGGTGGACAGGGAGCTCCTACGAGCAGTACTTC. It encodes CASRWTGSSYEQYF.